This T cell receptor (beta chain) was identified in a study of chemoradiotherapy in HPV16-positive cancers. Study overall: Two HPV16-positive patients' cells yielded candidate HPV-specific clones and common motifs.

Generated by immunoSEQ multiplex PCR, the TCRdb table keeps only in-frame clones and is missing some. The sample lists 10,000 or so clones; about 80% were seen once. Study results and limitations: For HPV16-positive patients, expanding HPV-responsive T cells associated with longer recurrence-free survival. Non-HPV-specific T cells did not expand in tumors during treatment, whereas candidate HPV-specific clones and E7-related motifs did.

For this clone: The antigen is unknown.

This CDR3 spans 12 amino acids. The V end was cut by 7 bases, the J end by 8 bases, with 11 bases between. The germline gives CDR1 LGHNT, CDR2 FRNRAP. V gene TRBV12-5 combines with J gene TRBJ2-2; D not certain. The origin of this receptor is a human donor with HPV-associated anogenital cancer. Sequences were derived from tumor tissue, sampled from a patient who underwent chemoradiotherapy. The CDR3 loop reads CASARFGGELFF. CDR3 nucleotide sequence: TGTGCTAGTGCCAGGTTTGGGGGGGAGCTGTTTTTT.